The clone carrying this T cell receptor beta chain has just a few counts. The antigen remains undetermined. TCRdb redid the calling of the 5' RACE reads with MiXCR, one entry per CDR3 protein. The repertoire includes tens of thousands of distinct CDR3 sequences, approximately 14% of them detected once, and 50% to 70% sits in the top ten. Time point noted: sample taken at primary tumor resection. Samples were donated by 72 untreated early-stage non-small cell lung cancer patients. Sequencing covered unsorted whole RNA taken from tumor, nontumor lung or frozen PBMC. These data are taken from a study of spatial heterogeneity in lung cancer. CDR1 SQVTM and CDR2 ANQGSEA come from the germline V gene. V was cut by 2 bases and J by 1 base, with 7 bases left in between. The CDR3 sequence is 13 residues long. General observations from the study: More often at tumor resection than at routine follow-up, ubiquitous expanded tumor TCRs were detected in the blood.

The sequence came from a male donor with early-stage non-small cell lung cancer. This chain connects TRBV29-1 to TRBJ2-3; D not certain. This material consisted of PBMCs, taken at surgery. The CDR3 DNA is TGCAGCGTTGAAAGTAGGGGCACAGATACGCAGTATTTT. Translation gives CSVESRGTDTQYF.